These 4 T cell receptor beta chains came from one sample sequenced in a study of blood T cell repertoires in COVID-19. Data came from immunoSEQ multiplex PCR; TCRdb stores just in-frame clones and leaves some out. The profile shows 200,000 to 250,000 clones, approximately 83% of them singletons. Sequenced material: peripheral blood. The receptor source for this set is a woman aged 30 to 39 who had recovered from COVID-19.

The chain employs TRBV9 and TRBJ2-1, with TRBD2 identical over 9 bases. The CDR3 loop spans 17 amino acids. The germline V gene has CDR1 SGDLS and CDR2 YYNGEE. J was trimmed by 4 bases and V by 0 bases; bases with no gene match: 8. The CDR3 nucleotides read TGTGCCAGCAGCGTAGAGGGCGGGGGGGCTGCTTACAATGAGCAGTTCTTC. Amino acid sequence: CASSVEGGGAAYNEQFF.

This clone was detected only a few times. The chain is built from TRBV5-4 and TRBJ1-2, with a weak D call TRBD1 (5 bases). Germline CDR1 SGHNT, CDR2 YYREEE (reference sequence). This CDR3 contains 15 residues. V was shortened by 4 bases and J by 4 bases, with 17 bases between the two germline ends. CDR3 in DNA: TGTGCCAGCAGCCCTCGGGTGGGGCTTGTCTATGGCTACACCTTC. It specifies CASSPRVGLVYGYTF.

To note about this clone: Other DNA sequences within the sample encode an identical CDR3. The chain employs TRBV27 and TRBJ2-7, with no clear D. Looked up from germline, CDR1 is MNHEY and CDR2 is SMNVEV (reference sequence). The CDR3 loop spans 13 amino acids. V was cut by 2 bases and J by 4 bases, with 9 bases left in between. In nucleotides, the CDR3 is TGTGCCAGCAGTTTAAGCCCAGGTTACGAGCAGTACTTC. Translated: CASSLSPGYEQYF.

This clone occurred a few times. CDR3 in DNA: TGTGCCAGTAGCAGGCAATCTGGAAACACCATATATTTT. It encodes CASSRQSGNTIYF. V usage is TRBV19 and J usage is TRBJ1-3; D not certain. Germline V gene lookup returns CDR1 LNHDA and CDR2 SQIVND (reference sequence). Trimming pared 6 bases from V and 1 base from J, leaving 7 bases between. CDR3 size: 13 residues. Variable domain in full (rest from reference TRBV19 and TRBJ1-3): DGGITQSPKYLFRKEGQNVTLSCEQNLNHDAMYWYRQDPGQGLRLIYYSQIVNDFQKGDIAEGYSVSREKKESFPLTVTSAQKNPTAFYLCASSRQSGNTIYFGEGSWLTVV.